These T cell receptor beta chains were read from a single sample in a study of patients and donors after allogeneic stem cell transplantation. MiXCR was run by TCRdb on the RT-PCR reads, yielding one entry per CDR3 protein. The sample has hundreds of thousands of distinct CDR3 sequences; under 20% are singletons. Sequencing input: blood, either unsorted or a sorted T cell fraction (not recorded which). The receptors originated from a human donor who was either an allogeneic HSCT recipient or a stem cell or donor lymphocyte infusion donor (not recorded which). It is not recorded whose cells these are; they may come from a transplant donor. CDR3s include the opening cysteine and the closing phenylalanine or tryptophan. Fields, in order: J gene, V gene, D gene, clone size, CDR3 DNA, CDR3 protein. The D gene is left open where the match is weak. Some rows have no size entry. The others give once, few or many, or a class for an expanded clone.

j_call: TRBJ2-7; v_call: TRBV4-2; d_call: TRBD2; clone_size: once; cdr3_nt: TGTGCCAGCAGCCACTGGGGACTAGCGGGAGACCACGAGCAGTACTTC; cdr3_aa: CASSHWGLAGDHEQYF
j_call: TRBJ2-7; v_call: TRBV2; d_call: -; clone_size: few; cdr3_nt: TGTGCCAGCCTAACACCAAGATACGAGCAGTACTTC; cdr3_aa: CASLTPRYEQYF
j_call: TRBJ1-2; v_call: TRBV12-3/TRBV12-4; d_call: -; clone_size: many; cdr3_nt: TGTGCCAGCAGTTTGGCGGGGTTTTATGGCTACACCTTC; cdr3_aa: CASSLAGFYGYTF
j_call: TRBJ2-1; v_call: TRBV15; d_call: -; clone_size: -; cdr3_nt: TGTGCCACCAGCGACCCCGGGACCATGCGCTACAATGAGCAGTTCTTC; cdr3_aa: CATSDPGTMRYNEQFF
j_call: TRBJ2-3; v_call: TRBV20-1; d_call: TRBD2; clone_size: -; cdr3_nt: TGCAGTGCTAGAAGCGGGGGGGCCACTGCAGATACGCAGTATTTT; cdr3_aa: CSARSGGATADTQYF
j_call: TRBJ2-1; v_call: TRBV24-1; d_call: -; clone_size: -; cdr3_nt: TGTGCCACCAGTGGGGGTAGGTCCAATGAGCAGTTCTTC; cdr3_aa: CATSGGRSNEQFF
j_call: TRBJ2-2; v_call: TRBV6-2/TRBV6-3; d_call: -; clone_size: -; cdr3_nt: TGTGCCAGCAGTTACGAAGACAGCACCGGGGAGCTGTTTTTT; cdr3_aa: CASSYEDSTGELFF
j_call: TRBJ1-2; v_call: TRBV29-1; d_call: -; clone_size: -; cdr3_nt: TGCAGCGTTGATGACGGAACTATCTATGGCTACACCTTC; cdr3_aa: CSVDDGTIYGYTF
j_call: TRBJ2-1; v_call: TRBV5-1; d_call: -; clone_size: many; cdr3_nt: TGCGCCAGCAGCCAACAGGGCAATGAGCAGTTCTTC; cdr3_aa: CASSQQGNEQFF
j_call: TRBJ2-6; v_call: TRBV14; d_call: -; clone_size: -; cdr3_nt: TGTGCCAGCAGTCGCCAGCGCCCTGGTGGGGCCAACGTCCTGACTTTC; cdr3_aa: CASSRQRPGGANVLTF
j_call: TRBJ1-5; v_call: TRBV5-1; d_call: -; clone_size: -; cdr3_nt: TGCGCCAGCAGCCCTGAAGGGAGGGATAGTCAGCCCCAGCATTTT; cdr3_aa: CASSPEGRDSQPQHF
j_call: TRBJ2-7; v_call: TRBV28; d_call: -; clone_size: few; cdr3_nt: TGTGCCAGCGCCGCATTACCTAGCGAGCAGTACTTC; cdr3_aa: CASAALPSEQYF
j_call: TRBJ1-1; v_call: TRBV5-5; d_call: -; clone_size: -; cdr3_nt: TGTGCCAGCAGCTTGGAATGGGGGAACACTGAAGCTTTCTTT; cdr3_aa: CASSLEWGNTEAFF
j_call: TRBJ1-4; v_call: TRBV7-9; d_call: -; clone_size: few; cdr3_nt: TGTGCCAGCAGCTTGCCGACAGTCGGTAATGAAAAACTGTTTTTT; cdr3_aa: CASSLPTVGNEKLFF
j_call: TRBJ1-2; v_call: TRBV28; d_call: -; clone_size: -; cdr3_nt: TGTGCCAGCAGCACAAGACGGCTACTCGCTAACTATGGCTACACCTTC; cdr3_aa: CASSTRRLLANYGYTF
j_call: TRBJ1-1; v_call: TRBV18; d_call: -; clone_size: few; cdr3_nt: TGTGCCAGCTCACGGAAGGCTACGGTGAACACTGAAGCTTTCTTT; cdr3_aa: CASSRKATVNTEAFF
j_call: TRBJ2-5; v_call: TRBV12-3/TRBV12-4; d_call: -; clone_size: many; cdr3_nt: TGTGCCAGCAGTTTAGGGAACGGCAGGGAGACCCAGTACTTC; cdr3_aa: CASSLGNGRETQYF
j_call: TRBJ1-2; v_call: TRBV19; d_call: -; clone_size: -; cdr3_nt: TGTGCCAGTTGGGACGGCTATGGCTACACCTTC; cdr3_aa: CASWDGYGYTF
j_call: TRBJ2-3; v_call: TRBV18; d_call: -; clone_size: -; cdr3_nt: TGTGCCAGCTCACCCCCTACTAGCACAGATACGCAGTATTTT; cdr3_aa: CASSPPTSTDTQYF
j_call: TRBJ2-3; v_call: TRBV4-1; d_call: TRBD2; clone_size: many; cdr3_nt: TGCGCCAGCAGAGAAACCGGGACTAGACAAGCAGATACGCAGTATTTT; cdr3_aa: CASRETGTRQADTQYF
j_call: TRBJ2-7; v_call: TRBV12-3/TRBV12-4; d_call: TRBD1; clone_size: few; cdr3_nt: TGTGCCAGCAGTTTCCAGGGGGAATTCTACGAGCAGTACTTC; cdr3_aa: CASSFQGEFYEQYF
j_call: TRBJ2-7; v_call: TRBV2; d_call: TRBD2; clone_size: -; cdr3_nt: TGTGCCACCGGACTAGCGGGGTACGAGCAGTACTTC; cdr3_aa: CATGLAGYEQYF
j_call: TRBJ1-2; v_call: TRBV18; d_call: -; clone_size: -; cdr3_nt: TGTGCCAGCTCACCACTACAGGGTGCAGGCTACACCTTC; cdr3_aa: CASSPLQGAGYTF
j_call: TRBJ2-1; v_call: TRBV7-3; d_call: -; clone_size: -; cdr3_nt: TGTGCCAGCAGCTTTCGCCGGGGGGCCGTGAATGAGCAGTTCTTC; cdr3_aa: CASSFRRGAVNEQFF
j_call: TRBJ2-7; v_call: TRBV3-1; d_call: -; clone_size: -; cdr3_nt: TGTGCCAGCAGCCAAGCGACAGTCTCCTACGAGCAGTACTTC; cdr3_aa: CASSQATVSYEQYF
j_call: TRBJ1-1; v_call: TRBV6-6; d_call: -; clone_size: few; cdr3_nt: TGTGCCACCGGGACGTGGAACACTGAAGCTTTCTTT; cdr3_aa: CATGTWNTEAFF
j_call: TRBJ2-7; v_call: TRBV6-5; d_call: -; clone_size: -; cdr3_nt: TGTGCCAGCCGGGACGGGTGGAACGAGCAGTACTTC; cdr3_aa: CASRDGWNEQYF
j_call: TRBJ2-1; v_call: TRBV5-1; d_call: TRBD1; clone_size: few; cdr3_nt: TGCGCCAGCAGCTTGAGAGACAGGGGGCCATACAATGAGCAGTTCTTC; cdr3_aa: CASSLRDRGPYNEQFF
j_call: TRBJ1-3; v_call: TRBV20-1; d_call: -; clone_size: -; cdr3_nt: TGCAGTGCTAGAGGACCGATCATTTCTGGAAACACCATATATTTT; cdr3_aa: CSARGPIISGNTIYF
j_call: TRBJ2-7; v_call: TRBV30; d_call: -; clone_size: many; cdr3_nt: TGTGCCTGGAGTCTTGGGGGGTCCTACGAGCAGTACTTC; cdr3_aa: CAWSLGGSYEQYF
j_call: TRBJ1-2; v_call: TRBV6-2/TRBV6-3; d_call: -; clone_size: few; cdr3_nt: TGTGCCAGCAGTTACGACCAGGGCAGCTATGGCTACACCTTC; cdr3_aa: CASSYDQGSYGYTF
j_call: TRBJ2-1; v_call: TRBV7-3; d_call: -; clone_size: -; cdr3_nt: TGTGCCAGCAGCTCACCCAAGCTTGGGGGGCCAAGGAATGAGCAGTTCTTC; cdr3_aa: CASSSPKLGGPRNEQFF
j_call: TRBJ1-1; v_call: TRBV29-1; d_call: TRBD1; clone_size: many; cdr3_nt: TGCAGCGTTGAGGCAGGGGGATTGAACACTGAAGCTTTCTTT; cdr3_aa: CSVEAGGLNTEAFF
j_call: TRBJ1-6; v_call: TRBV20-1; d_call: -; clone_size: few; cdr3_nt: TGCAGTGCTAGCGTGGGAGGGCTCGGTTCACCCCTCCACTTT; cdr3_aa: CSASVGGLGSPLHF
j_call: TRBJ1-2; v_call: TRBV20-1; d_call: TRBD1; clone_size: -; cdr3_nt: TGCAGTGCTAGAAAATTGAAGAGGGGACAGGGCTTGTTCGGCTACACCTTC; cdr3_aa: CSARKLKRGQGLFGYTF
j_call: TRBJ1-1; v_call: TRBV25-1; d_call: -; clone_size: -; cdr3_nt: TGTGCCAGCAGTGATGCGAGGGATCCAAACACTGAAGCTTTCTTT; cdr3_aa: CASSDARDPNTEAFF
j_call: TRBJ2-2; v_call: TRBV7-6; d_call: -; clone_size: few; cdr3_nt: TGTGCCAGCAGCCCTAGGAATCACACCGGGGAGCTGTTTTTT; cdr3_aa: CASSPRNHTGELFF
j_call: TRBJ2-3; v_call: TRBV20-1; d_call: -; clone_size: few; cdr3_nt: TGCAGTGCTAGAGGCGGGTCCCTCACAGATACGCAGTATTTT; cdr3_aa: CSARGGSLTDTQYF
j_call: TRBJ2-7; v_call: TRBV5-1; d_call: TRBD2; clone_size: -; cdr3_nt: TGCGCCAGCAGCTTAAGACTAGCGGGAGAAGGCGAGCAGTACTTC; cdr3_aa: CASSLRLAGEGEQYF
j_call: TRBJ2-2; v_call: TRBV6-1; d_call: TRBD2; clone_size: -; cdr3_nt: TGTGCCAGCAGTCACCCCAGCGGGGGGCGAACCGGGGAGCTGTTTTTT; cdr3_aa: CASSHPSGGRTGELFF